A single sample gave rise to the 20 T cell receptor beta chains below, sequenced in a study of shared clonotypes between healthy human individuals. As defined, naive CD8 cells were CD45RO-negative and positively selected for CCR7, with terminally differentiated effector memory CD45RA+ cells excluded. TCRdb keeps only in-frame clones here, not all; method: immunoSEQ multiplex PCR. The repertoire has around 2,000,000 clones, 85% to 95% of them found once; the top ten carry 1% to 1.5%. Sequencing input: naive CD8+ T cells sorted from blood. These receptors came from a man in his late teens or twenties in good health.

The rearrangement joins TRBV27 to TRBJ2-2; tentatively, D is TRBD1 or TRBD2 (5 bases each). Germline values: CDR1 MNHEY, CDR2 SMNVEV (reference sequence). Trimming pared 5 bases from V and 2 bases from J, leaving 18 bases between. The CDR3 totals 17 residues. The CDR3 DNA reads TGTGCCAGCAGTCCTCAGGGAGTCGGAGGTAACACCGGGGAGCTGTTTTTT. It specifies CASSPQGVGGNTGELFF.

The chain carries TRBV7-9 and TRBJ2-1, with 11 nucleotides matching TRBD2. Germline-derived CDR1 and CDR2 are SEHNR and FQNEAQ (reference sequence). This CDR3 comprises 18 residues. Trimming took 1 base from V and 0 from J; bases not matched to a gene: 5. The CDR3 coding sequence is TGTGCCAGCAGCTTAGGGACTAGCGGGTTGGGCTCCTACAATGAGCAGTTCTTC. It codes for CASSLGTSGLGSYNEQFF.

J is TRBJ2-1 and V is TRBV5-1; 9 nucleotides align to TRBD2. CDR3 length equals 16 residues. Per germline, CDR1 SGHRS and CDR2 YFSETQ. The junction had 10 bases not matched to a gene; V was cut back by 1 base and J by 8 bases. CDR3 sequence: CASSLMVAGDIDEQFF. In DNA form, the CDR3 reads TGCGCCAGCAGCTTGATGGTAGCGGGGGATATCGATGAGCAGTTCTTC.

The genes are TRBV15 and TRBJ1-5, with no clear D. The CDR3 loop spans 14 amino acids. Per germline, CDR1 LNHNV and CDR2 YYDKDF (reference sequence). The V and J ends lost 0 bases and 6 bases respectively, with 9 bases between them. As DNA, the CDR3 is TGTGCCACCAGCAGAGATTCGGGCACTCAGCCCCAGCATTTT. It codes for CATSRDSGTQPQHF.

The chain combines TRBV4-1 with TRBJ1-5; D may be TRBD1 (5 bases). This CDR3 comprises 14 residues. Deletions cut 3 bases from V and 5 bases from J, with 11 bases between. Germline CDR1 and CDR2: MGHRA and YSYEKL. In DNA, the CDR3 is TGCGCCAGCAGCCAGTTTACAGGAGATCAGCCCCAGCATTTT. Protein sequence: CASSQFTGDQPQHF.

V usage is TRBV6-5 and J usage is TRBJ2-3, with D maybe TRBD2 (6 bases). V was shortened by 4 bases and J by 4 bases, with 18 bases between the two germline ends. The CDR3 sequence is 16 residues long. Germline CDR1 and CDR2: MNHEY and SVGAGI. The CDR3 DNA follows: TGTGCCAGCAGTTTAACAGGTCCCGGGGGAGCAGATACGCAGTATTTT. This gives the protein CASSLTGPGGADTQYF.

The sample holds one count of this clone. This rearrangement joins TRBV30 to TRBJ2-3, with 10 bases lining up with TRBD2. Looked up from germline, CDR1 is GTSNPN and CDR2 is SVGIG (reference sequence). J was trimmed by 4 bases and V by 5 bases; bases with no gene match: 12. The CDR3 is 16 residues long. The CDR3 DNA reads TGTGCCTGGCTACCACCGGGACTAGCGCGGTCAGATACGCAGTATTTT. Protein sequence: CAWLPPGLARSDTQYF.

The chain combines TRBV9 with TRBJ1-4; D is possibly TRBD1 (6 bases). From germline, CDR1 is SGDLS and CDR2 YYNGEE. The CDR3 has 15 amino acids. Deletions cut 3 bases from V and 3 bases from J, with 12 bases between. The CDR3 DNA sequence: TGTGCCAGCAGCGCATTGGGGGGCGCTAATGAAAAACTGTTTTTT. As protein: CASSALGGANEKLFF.

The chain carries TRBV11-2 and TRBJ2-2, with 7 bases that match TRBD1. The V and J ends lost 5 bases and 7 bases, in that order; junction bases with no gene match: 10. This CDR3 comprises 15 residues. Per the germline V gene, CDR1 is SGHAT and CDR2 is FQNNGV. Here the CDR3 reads CASSLLAGGNGELFF. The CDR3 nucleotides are TGTGCCAGCAGCCTCCTGGCAGGGGGTAACGGGGAGCTGTTTTTT.

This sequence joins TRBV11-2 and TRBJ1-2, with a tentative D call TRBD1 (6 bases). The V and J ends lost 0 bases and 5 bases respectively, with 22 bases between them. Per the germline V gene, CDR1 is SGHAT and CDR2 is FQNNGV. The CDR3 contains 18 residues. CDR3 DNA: TGTGCCAGCAGCTTAGATCTCGGGTCACAGGGAATAGGGTATGGCTACACCTTC. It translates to CASSLDLGSQGIGYGYTF.

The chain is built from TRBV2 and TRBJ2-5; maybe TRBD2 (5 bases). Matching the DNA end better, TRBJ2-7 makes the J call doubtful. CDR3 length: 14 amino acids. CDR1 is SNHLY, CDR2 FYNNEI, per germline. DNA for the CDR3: TGTGCCAGCAGTGAAGATCAACTAGGATACGAGCAGTACTTC. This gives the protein CASSEDQLGYEQYF.

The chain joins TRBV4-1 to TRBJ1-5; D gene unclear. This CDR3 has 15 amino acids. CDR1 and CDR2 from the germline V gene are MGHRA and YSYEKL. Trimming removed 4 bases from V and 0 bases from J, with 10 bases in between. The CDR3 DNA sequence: TGCGCCAGCAGCCTTACGGACGCTAGCAATCAGCCCCAGCATTTT. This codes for CASSLTDASNQPQHF.

The CDR3 spells CASSQAGKRVLWETQYF. Written as DNA, the CDR3 is TGTGCCAGCAGCCAAGCGGGGAAGCGGGTTCTTTGGGAGACCCAGTACTTC. This chain joins TRBV14 and TRBJ2-5, with a possible D match to TRBD2 (6 bases). Germline loops: CDR1 SGHDN, CDR2 FVKESK. The CDR3 is 17 residues long. The V gene lost 1 base and the J gene lost 5 bases, with 20 bases spanning the gap.

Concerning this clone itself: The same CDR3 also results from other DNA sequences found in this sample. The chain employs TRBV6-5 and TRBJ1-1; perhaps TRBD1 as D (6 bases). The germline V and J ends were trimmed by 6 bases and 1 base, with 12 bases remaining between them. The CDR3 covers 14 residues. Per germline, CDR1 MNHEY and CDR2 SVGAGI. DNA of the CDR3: TGTGCCAGCAGGTACAGGGAAGGGAACACTGAAGCTTTCTTT. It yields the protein CASRYREGNTEAFF.

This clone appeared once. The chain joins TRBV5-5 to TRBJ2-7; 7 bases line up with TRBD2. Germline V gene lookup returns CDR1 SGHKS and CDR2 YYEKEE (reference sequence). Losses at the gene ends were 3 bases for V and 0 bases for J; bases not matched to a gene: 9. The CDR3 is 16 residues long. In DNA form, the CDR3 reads TGTGCCAGCAGCTACGGGACGGGACTAAGCTCCTACGAGCAGTACTTC. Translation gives CASSYGTGLSSYEQYF.

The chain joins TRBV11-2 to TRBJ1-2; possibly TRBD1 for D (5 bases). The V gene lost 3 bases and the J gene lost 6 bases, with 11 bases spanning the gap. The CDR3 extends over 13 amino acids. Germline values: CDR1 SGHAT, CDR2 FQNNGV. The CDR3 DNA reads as TGTGCCAGCAGCTTGCACGGGGGGGATGGCTACACCTTC. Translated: CASSLHGGDGYTF.

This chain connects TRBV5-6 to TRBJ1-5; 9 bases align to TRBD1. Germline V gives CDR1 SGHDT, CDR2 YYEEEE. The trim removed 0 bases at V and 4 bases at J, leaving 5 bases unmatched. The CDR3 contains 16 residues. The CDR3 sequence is CASSLVGQGTNQPQHF. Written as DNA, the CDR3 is TGTGCCAGCAGCTTGGTCGGACAGGGGACGAATCAGCCCCAGCATTTT. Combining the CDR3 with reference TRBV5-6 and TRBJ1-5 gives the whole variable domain DAGVTQSPTHLIKTRGQQVTLRCSPKSGHDTVSWYQQALGQGPQFIFQYYEEEERQRGNFPDRFSGHQFPNYSSELNVNALLLGDSALYLCASSLVGQGTNQPQHFGDGTRLSIL.

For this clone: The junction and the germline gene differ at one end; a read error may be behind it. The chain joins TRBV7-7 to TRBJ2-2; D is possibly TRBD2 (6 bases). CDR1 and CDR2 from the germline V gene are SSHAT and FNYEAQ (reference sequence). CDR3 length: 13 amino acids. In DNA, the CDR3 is TGTGCTAGCAGCACCGGGGGAACCGGGGAGCTGTTTTTT. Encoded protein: CASSTGGTGELFF.

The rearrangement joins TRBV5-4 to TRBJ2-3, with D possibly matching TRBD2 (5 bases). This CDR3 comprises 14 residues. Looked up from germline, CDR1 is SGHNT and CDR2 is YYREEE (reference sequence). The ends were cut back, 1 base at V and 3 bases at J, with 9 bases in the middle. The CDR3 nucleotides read TGTGCCAGCAGCTTGAGCCCGGGAACAGATACGCAGTATTTT. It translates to CASSLSPGTDTQYF. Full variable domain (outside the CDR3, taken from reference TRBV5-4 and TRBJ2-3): ETGVTQSPTHLIKTRGQQVTLRCSSQSGHNTVSWYQQALGQGPQFIFQYYREEENGRGNFPPRFSGLQFPNYSSELNVNALELDDSALYLCASSLSPGTDTQYFGPGTRLTVL.

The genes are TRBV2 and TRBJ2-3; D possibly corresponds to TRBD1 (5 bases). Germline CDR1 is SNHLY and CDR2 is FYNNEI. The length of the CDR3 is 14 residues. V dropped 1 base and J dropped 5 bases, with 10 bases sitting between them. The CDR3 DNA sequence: TGTGCCAGCAGTGAAGTGGCAGGGATAGATACGCAGTATTTT. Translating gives CASSEVAGIDTQYF.